The 19 T cell receptor beta chains presented below share a single source sample, sequenced in a study of OX40 agonist ivuxolimab in advanced cancers. The assay was immunoSEQ multiplex PCR, and TCRdb's table has in-frame clones only and misses some. The data hold 52,000 or so clones, with about 93% observed a single time. This specimen consisted of CD4+ or CD8+ T cells sorted from blood, obtained in a trial of the OX40 agonist ivuxolimab. The source of these receptors is an adult with an advanced solid tumor such as melanoma, head and neck, liver or kidney cancer.

The chain employs TRBV28 and TRBJ1-3; D gene ambiguous. V lost 7 bases and J 1 base, leaving 14 bases between the germline ends. Per the germline V gene, CDR1 is MDHEN and CDR2 is SYDVKM. This CDR3 has 15 residues. The CDR3 region is CASILDEVSGNTIYF. The CDR3 bases are TGTGCCAGCATACTAGACGAGGTGTCTGGAAACACCATATATTTT. Full variable domain (rest looked up from reference TRBV28 and TRBJ1-3): DVKVTQSSRYLVKRTGEKVFLECVQDMDHENMFWYRQDPGLGLRLIYFSYDVKMKEKGDIPEGYSVSREKKERFSLILESASTNQTSMYLCASILDEVSGNTIYFGEGSWLTVV.

The V call is TRBV28, the J call TRBJ1-5; D is possibly TRBD1 (5 bases). Germline-derived CDR1 and CDR2 are MDHEN and SYDVKM. The V and J ends lost 4 bases and 1 base respectively, with 8 bases between them. The CDR3 spans 14 residues. For the CDR3, the DNA is TGTGCCAGCAGTTGGGGACTGAGCAATCAGCCCCAGCATTTT. Translating it yields CASSWGLSNQPQHF. The variable domain in full, completed from reference TRBV28 and TRBJ1-5, reads DVKVTQSSRYLVKRTGEKVFLECVQDMDHENMFWYRQDPGLGLRLIYFSYDVKMKEKGDIPEGYSVSREKKERFSLILESASTNQTSMYLCASSWGLSNQPQHFGDGTRLSIL.

The chain uses TRBV6-6 and TRBJ1-1, with 11 bases that match TRBD1. CDR3 length equals 14 residues. V lost 1 base and J lost 11; bases outside the gene matches: 6. Germline values: CDR1 MNHNY, CDR2 SVGAGI (reference sequence). This CDR3 reads CASSYYRDRGGAFF. CDR3 coding DNA: TGTGCCAGCAGTTACTACAGGGACAGGGGGGGCGCTTTCTTT.

CDR3 bases: TGTGCCAGCAGCTTAGAAGACGGAGCGGACTATTACGAGCAGTACTTC. This codes for CASSLEDGADYYEQYF. V and J are TRBV7-8 and TRBJ2-7; maybe TRBD2 (6 bases). V lost 1 base and J lost 4, with 17 bases in between. Looked up from germline, CDR1 is SGHVS and CDR2 is FQNEAQ. This CDR3 has 16 amino acids.

The V call is TRBV6-5, the J call TRBJ2-2; D remains ambiguous. V lost 2 bases and J 7 bases, leaving 8 bases between the germline ends. The CDR3 spans 13 residues. Germline V CDR1 and CDR2: MNHEY, SVGAGI. DNA of the CDR3: TGTGCCAGCAGTTACAAAATGGGCGGGGAGCTGTTTTTT. Translating gives CASSYKMGGELFF.

V and J are TRBV6-5 and TRBJ2-3; D not resolved. Germline V CDR1 and CDR2: MNHEY, SVGAGI. This CDR3 contains 11 residues. Trimming removed 7 bases from V and 4 bases from J, with 6 bases in between. CDR3 sequence reads: CASTASDTQYF. The CDR3 DNA is TGTGCCAGCACCGCGTCAGATACGCAGTATTTT.

The chain carries TRBV27 and TRBJ2-7, with TRBD2 matching over 8 bases. Germline CDR1 reads MNHEY; CDR2 reads SMNVEV (reference sequence). This CDR3 contains 13 residues. Unmatched junction bases numbered 4, after V lost 4 bases and J lost 5 bases. Here the CDR3 reads CASSWSGSNEQYF. CDR3 bases: TGTGCCAGCAGTTGGAGCGGGAGCAACGAGCAGTACTTC.

The chain recombines TRBV28 with TRBJ2-7; no clear D gene. Trimming cost V 3 bases and J 5 bases, with 5 bases left between them. This CDR3 contains 11 residues. Looked up from germline, CDR1 is MDHEN and CDR2 is SYDVKM. In nucleotides, the CDR3 is TGTGCCAGCAGTTTTAACCACGAGCAGTACTTC. This codes for CASSFNHEQYF.

The chain joins TRBV28 to TRBJ2-1, with D possibly matching TRBD1 (5 bases). With 4 bases removed from V and 10 bases from J, the gap between germline ends came to 14 bases. The germline V gene has CDR1 MDHEN and CDR2 SYDVKM. The CDR3 runs to 13 residues. The CDR3, as DNA: TGTGCCAGCAGTTCCTCTCTAGGGGTAGAGCAGTTCTTC. Amino acids: CASSSSLGVEQFF.

The chain recombines TRBV27 with TRBJ2-7; 10 nucleotides match TRBD2. This CDR3 contains 13 residues. Germline V CDR1 and CDR2: MNHEY, SMNVEV (reference sequence). After removal of 6 bases from V and 4 bases from J, the junction contained 3 bases not matched to a gene. CDR3 loop: CASSSGGGYEQYF. The CDR3 DNA reads TGTGCCAGCAGCAGCGGGGGGGGTTACGAGCAGTACTTC.

The gene calls are TRBV7-3 and TRBJ2-3; D gene uncertain. Germline CDR1 reads SGHTA; CDR2 reads FQGTGA. Trimming pared 0 bases from V and 5 bases from J, leaving 12 bases between. The CDR3 runs 15 residues. DNA for the CDR3: TGTGCCAGCAGCTTAACGGGCTTCTTCGGAGATACGCAGTATTTT. Amino acid sequence: CASSLTGFFGDTQYF.

V usage is TRBV4-3 and J usage is TRBJ2-2; 12 bases fit TRBD2. The V gene end was trimmed by 4 bases and the J gene end by 7 bases; junction bases not matched to a gene: 10. Germline V gene data show CDR1 as LGHNA and CDR2 as YSLEER. The length of the CDR3 is 17 residues. The chain's CDR3 is CASSRPTSGSVIGELFF. CDR3 coding DNA: TGCGCCAGCAGCCGCCCGACTAGCGGGAGTGTAATCGGGGAGCTGTTTTTT.

This clone occurred once. This chain connects TRBV27 to TRBJ1-1; D remains unclear. Per germline, CDR1 MNHEY and CDR2 SMNVEV (reference sequence). With 5 bases removed from V and 6 bases from J, the gap between germline ends came to 13 bases. The CDR3 runs 13 residues. The CDR3 spells CASSLLKGAEAFF. The CDR3, as DNA: TGTGCCAGCAGTCTACTTAAAGGCGCTGAAGCTTTCTTT.

The chain carries TRBV27 and TRBJ2-7; 12 positions match TRBD2. Germline lookup yields CDR1 MNHEY and CDR2 SMNVEV (reference sequence). Trimming cost V 6 bases and J 4 bases; bases outside gene matches: 4. The length of the CDR3 is 14 residues. The CDR3 DNA is TGTGCCAGCAGGGCTGGGACTAGCGGGTACGAGCAGTACTTC. This codes for CASRAGTSGYEQYF.

J is TRBJ2-7 and V is TRBV14; D gene unclear. Trimming took off 4 bases at V and 3 bases at J, with 16 bases between the two ends. Germline CDR1 and CDR2: SGHDN and FVKESK. CDR3 length equals 15 residues. The CDR3 coding sequence is TGTGCCAGCAGCCGAGGAAACGCCAGATACTACGAGCAGTACTTC. This translates into CASSRGNARYYEQYF.

The chain has TRBV29-1 and TRBJ2-1; no reliable D call. Between the trimmed V and J ends, which lost 0 bases and 7 bases, there was a span of 4 bases. This CDR3 has 11 amino acids. In germline, CDR1 is SQVTM, CDR2 ANQGSEA. CDR3 coding DNA: TGCAGCGTTGAAGATGGGAATGAGCAGTTCTTC. As protein: CSVEDGNEQFF.

The rearrangement uses TRBV5-4 and TRBJ2-7; TRBD1 agrees at 10 bases. J was trimmed by 4 bases and V by 4 bases; bases with no gene match: 11. The CDR3 covers 16 residues. Germline V gene sequence: CDR1 SGHNT, CDR2 YYREEE (reference sequence). CDR3 sequence: CASSTKDRGWFYEQYF. The CDR3 DNA reads as TGTGCCAGCAGCACGAAGGACAGGGGGTGGTTTTACGAGCAGTACTTC.

With regard to this clone: The germline gene is not matched at one end of the junction; a read error may be the cause. J is TRBJ2-7 and V is TRBV19; possible D gene TRBD1, 6 bases. This CDR3 has 15 residues. Germline V gene data show CDR1 as LNHDA and CDR2 as SQIVND (reference sequence). The CDR3 nucleotides read TGTGCCAGTAGTCTAGAAGACAGGTCCTCCTACGAGCAGTACTTC. It specifies CASSLEDRSSYEQYF.

This rearrangement joins TRBV28 to TRBJ2-7; no clear D gene. Germline CDR1 MDHEN, CDR2 SYDVKM. This CDR3 spans 11 amino acids. V was cut by 3 bases and J by 5 bases, with 5 bases left in between. The CDR3 sequence: CASSLADEQYF. In nucleotides, the CDR3 is TGTGCCAGCAGTTTGGCGGACGAGCAGTACTTC. Variable domain in full (rest from reference TRBV28 and TRBJ2-7): DVKVTQSSRYLVKRTGEKVFLECVQDMDHENMFWYRQDPGLGLRLIYFSYDVKMKEKGDIPEGYSVSREKKERFSLILESASTNQTSMYLCASSLADEQYFGPGTRLTVT.